This T cell receptor (beta chain) was observed in a study of blood T cell repertoires in COVID-19. Germline V lookup: CDR1 LGHDT, CDR2 YNNKEL (reference sequence). The germline V and J ends were trimmed by 2 bases and 3 bases, with 4 bases remaining between them. The CDR3 totals 12 residues. Participants were aged about 18 to 90 years from more than 20 US areas. Cohorts were assigned according to the clinical history that participants reported. Original methodology: Quantification of nucleated cells was approximated via reference gene primer amplification. TCRdb's table, derived via immunoSEQ multiplex PCR, lists solely in-frame clones and lacks some. The V and J calls and clone size were taken over from that table, and D and trimming were inferred from the DNA. Of over 200,000 clones in the sample, nearly 90% were seen once.

The gene calls are TRBV3-1 (or the pseudogene TRBV3-2) and TRBJ1-2; D is undetermined. The specimen sequenced was PBMCs or T cells enriched from blood (not recorded which). The sequence derives from a man younger than 40 who had recovered from COVID-19. The CDR3: CASSQSDYGYTF. The CDR3 bases are TGTGCCAGCAGCCAATCGGACTATGGCTACACCTTC.